Listed below are T cell receptor beta chains from one sample, sequenced in a study of blood T cell repertoires in COVID-19. The table came from immunoSEQ multiplex PCR; TCRdb's copy has only in-frame clones and leaves some out. The profile shows hundreds of thousands of clones, roughly 82% of them singletons. The sample taken for sequencing was peripheral blood. These receptors all stem from a woman older than 75 with active or convalescent COVID-19. CDR3s include the opening cysteine and the closing phenylalanine or tryptophan.

cdr3_length	j_call	v_call	cdr3_aa
15	TRBJ2-7	TRBV5-1	CASSFTGASSYEQYF
15	TRBJ2-7	TRBV2	CASSDTSGRPYEQYF
16	TRBJ1-1	TRBV28	CASFFRGQGAITEAFF
15	TRBJ2-5	TRBV5-1	CASSFGQRSQETQYF
17	TRBJ2-7	TRBV5-4	CASRTSLAGQGGGEQYF
15	TRBJ2-7	TRBV5-1	CASSLDGTGSSEQYF
17	TRBJ1-1	TRBV5-1	CASSFEWGQGTNTEAFF
17	TRBJ1-3	TRBV18	CASSPRQGHYSGNTIYF
15	TRBJ1-1	TRBV9	CASSPWDRGTEEAFF
13	TRBJ2-1	TRBV24-1	CATQPQGYNEQFF
15	TRBJ2-7	TRBV7-2	CASSLAPGRAYEQYF
15	TRBJ2-5	TRBV24-1	CATSGPGQHQETQYF
15	TRBJ2-5	TRBV5-1	CASSPGGGGGETQYF
15	TRBJ2-1	TRBV5-1	CASSLLGQSYNEQFF
15	TRBJ2-2	TRBV7-9	CASSLAGADTGELFF
15	TRBJ1-5	TRBV5-1	CASSLDPNRGTAQHF
13	TRBJ2-7	TRBV7-2	CASSYRGNYEQYF
11	TRBJ1-5	TRBV6-5	CASGSGGPQHF
16	TRBJ1-2	TRBV18	CASSPSLGTAIYGYTF
14	TRBJ1-5	TRBV18	CASSPGTGDQPQHF
17	TRBJ2-2	TRBV5-1	CASSLESGLPSSRELFF
13	TRBJ1-4	TRBV27	CASRRTGTEKLFF
13	TRBJ1-2	TRBV28	CASSRTGGNGYTF
14	TRBJ1-1	TRBV5-1	CASSIGTGYTEAFF
14	TRBJ2-7	TRBV19	CASIGTAFSYEQYF
16	TRBJ1-5	TRBV5-4	CASSLGGPDSNQPQHF
13	TRBJ1-4	TRBV12-3/TRBV12-4	CASSLGQAEKLFF
14	TRBJ2-3	TRBV5-1	CASSYDYATDTQYF
13	TRBJ2-2	TRBV5-1	CASSPDITGELFF
13	TRBJ2-7	TRBV5-1	CASSSQGTYEQYF
14	TRBJ1-6	TRBV5-4	CASSPGTVHSPLHF
15	TRBJ1-4	TRBV18	CASSLNRGLVEKLFF
16	TRBJ1-1	TRBV28	CASSLTSGQGRSEAFF
17	TRBJ2-3	TRBV5-1	CASSLQRGQGFTDTQYF
15	TRBJ2-2	TRBV5-1	CASSPVPGSTGELFF
11	TRBJ1-2	TRBV20-1	CSARKTGGYTF
13	TRBJ1-3	TRBV19	CASRAGSGNTIYF
16	TRBJ2-7	TRBV3-1/TRBV3-2	CASSQSLSGSSYEQYF
11	TRBJ2-7	TRBV3-1/TRBV3-2	CASSPPRGPYF
12	TRBJ1-2	TRBV30	CAWSAGDYGYTF
16	TRBJ2-2	TRBV19	CASSKGLAGRSGELFF
14	TRBJ1-4	TRBV2	CASNQQGAGEKLFF
18	TRBJ2-7	TRBV24-1	CATSDHGGRTGSLNEQYF
15	TRBJ1-5	TRBV10-3	CAISSTGGSNQPQHF
16	TRBJ2-3	TRBV4-1	CASSQGWGLPEDTQYF